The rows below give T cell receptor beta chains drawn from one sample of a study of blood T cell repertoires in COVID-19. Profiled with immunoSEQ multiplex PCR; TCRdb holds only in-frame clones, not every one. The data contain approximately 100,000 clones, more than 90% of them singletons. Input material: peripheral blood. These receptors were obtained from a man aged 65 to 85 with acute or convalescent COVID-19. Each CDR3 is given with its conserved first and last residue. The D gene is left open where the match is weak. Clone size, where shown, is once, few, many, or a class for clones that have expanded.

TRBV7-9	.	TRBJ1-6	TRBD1	CASSTDRGYNSPLHF	TGTGCCAGCAGCACCGACAGGGGTTATAATTCACCCCTCCACTTT
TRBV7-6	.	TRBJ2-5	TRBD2	CASSLAVGLAGTTQYF	TGTGCCAGCAGCTTAGCGGTGGGACTAGCGGGAACAACCCAGTACTTC
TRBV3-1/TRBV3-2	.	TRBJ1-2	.	CASSGGDYGYTF	TGTGCCAGCAGCGGGGGCGACTATGGCTACACCTTC
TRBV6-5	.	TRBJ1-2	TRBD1	CASSYSTQGAYGYTF	TGTGCCAGCAGTTACTCAACCCAGGGGGCGTATGGCTACACCTTC
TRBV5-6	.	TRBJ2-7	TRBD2	CASSLDPGGPYEQYF	TGTGCCAGCAGCTTGGATCCGGGAGGGCCCTACGAGCAGTACTTC
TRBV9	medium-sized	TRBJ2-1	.	CASSPRWSSYNEQFF	TGTGCCAGCAGCCCTAGGTGGAGCTCCTACAATGAGCAGTTCTTC
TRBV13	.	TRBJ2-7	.	CASSGTFSSYEQYF	TGTGCCAGCAGCGGGACTTTCAGCTCCTACGAGCAGTACTTC
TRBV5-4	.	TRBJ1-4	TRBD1	CASSSYTGGAYEKLFF	TGTGCCAGCAGTTCTTATACAGGGGGCGCTTATGAAAAACTGTTTTTT
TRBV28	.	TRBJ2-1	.	CASSLANSYNEQFF	TGTGCCAGCAGCCTAGCGAACTCCTACAATGAGCAGTTCTTC
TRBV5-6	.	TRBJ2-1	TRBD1	CASSLPPGTGNNEQFF	TGTGCCAGCAGCTTGCCTCCGGGGACAGGGAACAATGAGCAGTTCTTC
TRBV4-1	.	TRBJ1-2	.	CASSQEDRIYGYTF	TGCGCCAGCAGCCAAGAAGACAGGATCTATGGCTACACCTTC
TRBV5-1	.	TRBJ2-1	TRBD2	CASSAGLAGVNEQFF	TGCGCCAGCAGCGCAGGACTAGCGGGAGTTAATGAGCAGTTCTTC
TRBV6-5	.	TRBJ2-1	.	CASWGGGNEQFF	TGTGCCAGCTGGGGGGGCGGGAATGAGCAGTTCTTC
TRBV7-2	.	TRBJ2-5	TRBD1	CASSLSGTGGETQYF	TGTGCCAGCAGCTTATCCGGGACAGGGGGCGAGACCCAGTACTTC
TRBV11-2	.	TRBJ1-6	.	CASSPLVSPLHF	TGTGCCAGCAGCCCCCTAGTGTCACCCCTCCACTTT
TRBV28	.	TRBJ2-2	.	CASSRFRAGTGELFF	TGTGCCAGCAGTAGGTTCAGGGCCGGGACCGGGGAGCTGTTTTTT
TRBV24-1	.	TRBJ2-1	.	CATSTGGGSVNEQFF	TGTGCCACCAGTACGGGGGGCGGGAGCGTCAATGAGCAGTTCTTC
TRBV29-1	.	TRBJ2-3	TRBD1	CSSDDRALTDTQYF	TGCAGCTCCGATGACAGGGCCCTCACAGATACGCAGTATTTT
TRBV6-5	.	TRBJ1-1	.	CASSLTGNTEAFF	TGTGCCAGCAGTTTGACAGGGAACACTGAAGCTTTCTTT
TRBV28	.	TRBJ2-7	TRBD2	CASSPPRGVAMYF	TGTGCCAGCAGTCCCCCCCGGGGGGTGGCTATGTACTTC
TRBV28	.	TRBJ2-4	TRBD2	CAVLAETKNIQYF	TGCGCGGTGCTAGCGGAAACCAAAAACATTCAGTACTTC
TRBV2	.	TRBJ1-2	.	CASQKGVEGYTF	TGTGCCAGCCAGAAGGGAGTAGAAGGCTACACCTTC
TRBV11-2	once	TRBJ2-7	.	CASSFEGYEQYF	TGTGCCAGCAGCTTTGAGGGCTACGAGCAGTACTTC
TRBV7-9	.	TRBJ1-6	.	CASSTLGGTNSPLHF	TGTGCCAGCAGCACCTTGGGGGGGACTAATTCACCCCTCCACTTT
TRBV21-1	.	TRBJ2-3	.	CASSKEGRATDTQYF	TGTGCCAGCAGCAAAGAGGGGAGGGCAACAGATACGCAGTATTTT
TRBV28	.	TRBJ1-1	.	CATLFTGSPEAFF	TGTGCCACCCTCTTTACAGGGAGTCCCGAAGCTTTCTTT
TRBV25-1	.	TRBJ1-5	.	CASSDQYSNQPQHF	TGTGCCAGCAGTGATCAGTATAGCAATCAGCCCCAGCATTTT
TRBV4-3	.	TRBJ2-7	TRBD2	CASSQDTAGVRYEQYF	TGCGCCAGCAGCCAAGATACGGCGGGAGTACGCTACGAGCAGTACTTC
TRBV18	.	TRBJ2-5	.	CASSPRGGQETQYF	TGTGCCAGCTCACCCCGGGGAGGCCAAGAGACCCAGTACTTC
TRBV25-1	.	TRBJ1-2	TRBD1	CASSEWDRSYPGYTF	TGTGCCAGCAGTGAATGGGACAGGTCCTATCCGGGCTACACCTTC
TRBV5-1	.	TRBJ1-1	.	CASSLVANTEAFF	TGCGCCAGCAGCTTGGTGGCCAACACTGAAGCTTTCTTT
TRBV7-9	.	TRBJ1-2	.	CASSFPSGEPNEGYTF	TGTGCCAGCAGCTTCCCTTCAGGGGAACCCAACGAAGGCTACACCTTC
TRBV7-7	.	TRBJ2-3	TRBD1	CASSTTGTGGLDTQYF	TGTGCTAGCAGCACAACCGGGACAGGGGGTTTAGATACGCAGTATTTT
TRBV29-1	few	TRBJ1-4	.	CSVSGSTNEKLFF	TGCAGCGTTTCGGGATCAACTAATGAAAAACTGTTTTTT
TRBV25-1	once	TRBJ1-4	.	CASSNPRGATNEKLFF	TGTGCCAGCAGTAACCCCCGGGGAGCAACTAATGAAAAACTGTTTTTT
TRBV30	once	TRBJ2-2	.	CAWGRTGSANTGELFF	TGTGCCTGGGGCCGGACGGGATCAGCGAACACCGGGGAGCTGTTTTTT
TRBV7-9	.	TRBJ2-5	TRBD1	CASSLGGKETQYF	TGTGCCAGCAGCCTAGGGGGCAAAGAGACCCAGTACTTC
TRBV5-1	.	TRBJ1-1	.	CASSLGSTNTEAFF	TGCGCCAGCAGCTTGGGTAGCACCAACACTGAAGCTTTCTTT
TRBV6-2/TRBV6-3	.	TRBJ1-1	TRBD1	CASSNRGTTEAFF	TGTGCCAGCAGCAACAGGGGGACCACTGAAGCTTTCTTT
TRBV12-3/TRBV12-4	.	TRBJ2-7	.	CASSNSYEQYF	TGTGCCAGCAGCAACAGCTACGAGCAGTACTTC
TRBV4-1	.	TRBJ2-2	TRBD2	CASSQVDLTGGNTGELFF	TGCGCCAGCAGCCAAGTCGACTTGACGGGAGGGAACACCGGGGAGCTGTTTTTT
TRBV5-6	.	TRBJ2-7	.	CASSLVGRGYEQYF	TGTGCCAGCAGCTTGGTTGGGAGAGGCTACGAGCAGTACTTC
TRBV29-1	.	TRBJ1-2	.	CSVQQGGGYTF	TGCAGCGTGCAACAGGGCGGTGGCTACACCTTC
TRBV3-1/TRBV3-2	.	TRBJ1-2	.	CASSQGPNYGYTF	TGTGCCAGCAGCCAAGGGCCTAACTATGGCTACACCTTC
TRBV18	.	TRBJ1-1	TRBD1	CASSPGQGNPEAFF	TGTGCCAGCTCACCGGGACAGGGAAACCCTGAAGCTTTCTTT
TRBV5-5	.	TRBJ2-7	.	CASSFGQTPTYEQYF	TGTGCCAGCAGCTTCGGTCAAACTCCAACCTACGAGCAGTACTTC
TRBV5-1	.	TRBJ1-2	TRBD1	CASSLRTGSYGYTF	TGCGCCAGCAGCCTCCGGACAGGGTCATATGGCTACACCTTC
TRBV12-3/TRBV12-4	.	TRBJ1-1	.	CASSLGQGTEAFF	TGTGCCAGCAGTTTAGGGCAGGGGACTGAAGCTTTCTTT
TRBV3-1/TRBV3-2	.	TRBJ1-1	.	CASSHRMGAETEAFF	TGTGCCAGCAGCCACCGGATGGGGGCGGAGACTGAAGCTTTCTTT